These 2 T cell receptor beta chains came from one sample sequenced in a study of T cells expressing NK-cell markers. TCRdb reprocessed the 5' RACE reads and stores each CDR3 protein as one record, lacking DNA. Seen in this sample are 300,000 to 500,000 distinct CDR3 sequences; the ten most common clones hold around 10%. The specimen sequenced was blood T cells: a sorted CD56 or NKG2C T cell subset, CD4+ or CD8+ T cells, or bulk PBMC T cells (not recorded which). These receptors all stem from a woman between 50 and 59 years old in good health.

The chain uses TRBV9 and TRBJ2-7; TCRdb returns TRBD2, unconfirmable since there is no DNA. The germline V gene encodes CDR1 SGDLS and CDR2 YYNGEE. CDR3 length: 15 amino acids. CDR3 in amino acids: CASSVLGTSQYEQYF.

The chain links TRBV20-1 to TRBJ2-3; no DNA is available, so the TRBD2 call from TCRdb remains unchecked. Germline loops: CDR1 DFQATT, CDR2 SNEGSKA (reference sequence). CDR3 length: 13 residues. The CDR3 protein is CSGKRGVTDTQYF.